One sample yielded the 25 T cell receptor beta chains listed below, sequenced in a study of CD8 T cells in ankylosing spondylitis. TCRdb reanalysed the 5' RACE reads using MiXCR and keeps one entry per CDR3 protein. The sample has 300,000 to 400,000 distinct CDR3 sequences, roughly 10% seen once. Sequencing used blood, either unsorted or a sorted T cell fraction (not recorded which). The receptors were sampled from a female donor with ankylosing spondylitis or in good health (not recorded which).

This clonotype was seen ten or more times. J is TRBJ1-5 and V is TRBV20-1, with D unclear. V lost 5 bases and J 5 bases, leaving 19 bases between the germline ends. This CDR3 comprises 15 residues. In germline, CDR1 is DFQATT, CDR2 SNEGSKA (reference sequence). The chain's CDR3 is CSAGSGEVRDQPQHF. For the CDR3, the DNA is TGCAGTGCTGGCTCCGGGGAGGTTAGGGATCAGCCCCAGCATTTT.

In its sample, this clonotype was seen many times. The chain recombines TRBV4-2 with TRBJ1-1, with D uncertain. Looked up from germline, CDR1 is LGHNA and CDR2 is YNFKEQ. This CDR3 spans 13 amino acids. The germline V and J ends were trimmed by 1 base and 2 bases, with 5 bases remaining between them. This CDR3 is CASSQGSNTEAFF. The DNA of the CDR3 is TGTGCCAGCAGCCAAGGGTCAAACACTGAAGCTTTCTTT.

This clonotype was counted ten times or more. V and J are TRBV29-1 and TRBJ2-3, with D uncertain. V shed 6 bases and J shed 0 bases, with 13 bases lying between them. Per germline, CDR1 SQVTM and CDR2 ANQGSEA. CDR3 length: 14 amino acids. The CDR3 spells CSVGLWPSTDTQYF. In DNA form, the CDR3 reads TGCAGCGTGGGTCTATGGCCTAGCACAGATACGCAGTATTTT.

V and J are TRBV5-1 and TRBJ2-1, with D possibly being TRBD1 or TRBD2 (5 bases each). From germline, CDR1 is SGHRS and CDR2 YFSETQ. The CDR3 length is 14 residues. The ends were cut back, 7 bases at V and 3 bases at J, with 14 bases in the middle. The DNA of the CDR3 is TGCGCCAGCCGGGACGGGGCTAACTACAATGAGCAGTTCTTC. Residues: CASRDGANYNEQFF.

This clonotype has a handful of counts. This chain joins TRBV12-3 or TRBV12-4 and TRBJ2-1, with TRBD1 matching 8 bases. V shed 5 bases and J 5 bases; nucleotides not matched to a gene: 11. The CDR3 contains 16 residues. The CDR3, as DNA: TGTGCCAGCAGTCCCCAGGACAGGGTAAAGGACAATGAGCAGTTCTTC. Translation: CASSPQDRVKDNEQFF.

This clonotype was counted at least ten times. The CDR3 region has the DNA TGTGCCAGCAGCTTAGGAGCGGGAACGAACACCGGGGAGCTGTTTTTT. This translates into CASSLGAGTNTGELFF. The chain is built from TRBV7-6 and TRBJ2-2; 7 bases map to TRBD2. This CDR3 is built from 16 residues. Trimming at V came to 1 base and at J to 0 bases, leaving 2 bases not matched to a gene. CDR1 and CDR2 from the germline V gene are SGHVS and FNYEAQ.

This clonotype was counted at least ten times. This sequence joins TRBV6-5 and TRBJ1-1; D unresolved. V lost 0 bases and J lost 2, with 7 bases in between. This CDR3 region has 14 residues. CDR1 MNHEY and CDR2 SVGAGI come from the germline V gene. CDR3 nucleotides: TGTGCCAGCAGTTACTCGGCAGACAACACTGAAGCTTTCTTT. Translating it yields CASSYSADNTEAFF.

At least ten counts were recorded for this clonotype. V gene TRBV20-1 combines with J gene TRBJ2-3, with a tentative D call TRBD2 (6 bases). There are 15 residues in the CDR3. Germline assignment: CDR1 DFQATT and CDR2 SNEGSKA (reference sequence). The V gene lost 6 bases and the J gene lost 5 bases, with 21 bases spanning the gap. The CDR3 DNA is TGCAGTGCCCCCGACCCCCGGGAGAGTGGAGATACGCAGTATTTT. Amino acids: CSAPDPRESGDTQYF.

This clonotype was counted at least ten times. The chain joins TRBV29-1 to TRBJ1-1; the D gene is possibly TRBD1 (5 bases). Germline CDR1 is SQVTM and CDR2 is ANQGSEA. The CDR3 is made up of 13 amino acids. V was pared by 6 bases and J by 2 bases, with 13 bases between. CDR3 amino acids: CSVSGQANTEAFF. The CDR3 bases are TGCAGCGTGTCGGGGCAGGCTAACACTGAAGCTTTCTTT.

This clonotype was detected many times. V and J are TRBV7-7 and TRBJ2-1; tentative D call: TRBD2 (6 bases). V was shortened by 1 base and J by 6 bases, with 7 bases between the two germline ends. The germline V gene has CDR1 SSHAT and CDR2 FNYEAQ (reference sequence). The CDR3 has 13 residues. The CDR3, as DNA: TGTGCCAGCAGCTTAGAAGCGGGCAATGAGCAGTTCTTC. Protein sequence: CASSLEAGNEQFF.

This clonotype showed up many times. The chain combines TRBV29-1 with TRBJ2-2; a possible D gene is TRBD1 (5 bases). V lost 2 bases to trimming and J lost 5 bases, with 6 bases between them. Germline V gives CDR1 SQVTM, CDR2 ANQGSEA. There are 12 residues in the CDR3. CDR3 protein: CSVERGTGELFF. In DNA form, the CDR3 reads TGCAGCGTTGAAAGGGGAACCGGGGAGCTGTTTTTT.

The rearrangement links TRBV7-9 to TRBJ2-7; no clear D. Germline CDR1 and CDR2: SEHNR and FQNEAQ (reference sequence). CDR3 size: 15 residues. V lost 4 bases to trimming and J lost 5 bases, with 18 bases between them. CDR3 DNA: TGTGCCAGCAGCTCGACCAGGCAGGAGAGTAACGAGCAGTACTTC. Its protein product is CASSSTRQESNEQYF. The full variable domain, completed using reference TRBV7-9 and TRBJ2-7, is DTGVSQNPRHKITKRGQNVTFRCDPISEHNRLYWYRQTLGQGPEFLTYFQNEAQLEKSRLLSDRFSAERPKGSFSTLEIQRTEQGDSAMYLCASSSTRQESNEQYFGPGTRLTVT.

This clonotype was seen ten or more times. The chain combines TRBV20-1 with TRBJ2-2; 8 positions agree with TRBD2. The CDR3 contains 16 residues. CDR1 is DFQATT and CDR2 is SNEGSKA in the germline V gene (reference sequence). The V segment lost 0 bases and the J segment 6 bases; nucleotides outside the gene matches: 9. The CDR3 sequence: CSARDWSSGVAGELFF. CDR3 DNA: TGCAGTGCTAGAGATTGGAGTAGCGGGGTGGCCGGGGAGCTGTTTTTT.

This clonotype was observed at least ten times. The CDR3 nucleotides read TGCAGTGCTACCTGGGCCCTAGCGGGAGGATACGAGCAGTACTTC. It codes for CSATWALAGGYEQYF. This chain connects TRBV20-1 to TRBJ2-7, with TRBD2 identical over 11 bases. The V gene end was trimmed by 4 bases and the J gene end by 4 bases; junction bases not matched to a gene: 9. CDR3 length: 15 residues. The germline CDR1 and CDR2 sequences are DFQATT and SNEGSKA (reference sequence).

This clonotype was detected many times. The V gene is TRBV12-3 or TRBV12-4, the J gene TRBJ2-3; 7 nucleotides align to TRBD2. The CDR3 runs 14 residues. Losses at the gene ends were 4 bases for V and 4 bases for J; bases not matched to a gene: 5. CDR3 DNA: TGTGCCAGCAGTTGGGGAGGGGTCGCAGATACGCAGTATTTT. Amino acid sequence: CASSWGGVADTQYF.

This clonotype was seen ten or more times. CDR3 bases: TGCAGTACCAAGACAGGGGACGAGCAGTACTTC. Translating it yields CSTKTGDEQYF. The chain uses TRBV20-1 and TRBJ2-7, with 8 bases that match TRBD1. Germline V gene data show CDR1 as DFQATT and CDR2 as SNEGSKA (reference sequence). This CDR3 comprises 11 residues. J gave up 5 bases and V 8 bases, and 5 bases lay outside the gene matches.

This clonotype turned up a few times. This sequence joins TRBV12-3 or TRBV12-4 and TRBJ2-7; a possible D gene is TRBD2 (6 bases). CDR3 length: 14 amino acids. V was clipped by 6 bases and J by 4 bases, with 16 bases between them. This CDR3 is CASSRSGDSYEQYF. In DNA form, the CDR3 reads TGTGCCAGCAGCCGGTCCGGGGACTCATACGAGCAGTACTTC.

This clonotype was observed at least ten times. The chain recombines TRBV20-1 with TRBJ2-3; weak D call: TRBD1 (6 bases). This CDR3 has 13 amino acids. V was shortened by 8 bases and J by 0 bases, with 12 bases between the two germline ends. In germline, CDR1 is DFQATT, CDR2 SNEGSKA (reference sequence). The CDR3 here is CSKLGGSTDTQYF. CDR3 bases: TGCAGTAAGCTAGGGGGTAGCACAGATACGCAGTATTTT.

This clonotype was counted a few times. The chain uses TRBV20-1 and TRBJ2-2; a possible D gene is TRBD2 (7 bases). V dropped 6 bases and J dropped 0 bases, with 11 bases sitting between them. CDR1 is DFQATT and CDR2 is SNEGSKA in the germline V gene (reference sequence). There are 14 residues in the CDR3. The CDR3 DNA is TGCAGTGCCAAAGGGGGGGCGAACACCGGGGAGCTGTTTTTT. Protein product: CSAKGGANTGELFF.

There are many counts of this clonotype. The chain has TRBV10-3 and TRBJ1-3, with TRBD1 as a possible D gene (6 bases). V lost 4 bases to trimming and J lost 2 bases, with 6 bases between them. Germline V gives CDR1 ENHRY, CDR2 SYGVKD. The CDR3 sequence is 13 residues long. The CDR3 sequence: CAISGTAGNTIYF. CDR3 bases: TGTGCCATCAGTGGGACAGCTGGAAACACCATATATTTT.

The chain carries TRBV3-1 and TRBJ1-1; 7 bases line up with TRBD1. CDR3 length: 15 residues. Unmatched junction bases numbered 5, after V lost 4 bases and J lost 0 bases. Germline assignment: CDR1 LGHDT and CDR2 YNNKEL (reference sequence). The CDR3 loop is CASSRQQGMNTEAFF. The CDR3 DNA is TGTGCCAGCAGCCGCCAACAGGGGATGAACACTGAAGCTTTCTTT.

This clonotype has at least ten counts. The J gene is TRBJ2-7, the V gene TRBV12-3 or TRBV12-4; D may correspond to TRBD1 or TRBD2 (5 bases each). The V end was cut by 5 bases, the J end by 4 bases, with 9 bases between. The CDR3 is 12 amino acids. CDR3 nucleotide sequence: TGTGCCAGCAGTCCCGAGGGGTACGAGCAGTACTTC. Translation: CASSPEGYEQYF.

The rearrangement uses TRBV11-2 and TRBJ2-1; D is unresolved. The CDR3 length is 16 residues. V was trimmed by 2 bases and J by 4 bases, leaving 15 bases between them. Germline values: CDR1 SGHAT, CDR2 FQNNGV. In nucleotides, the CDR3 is TGTGCCAGCAGCTTAAATTCGGGCGGTCAATACAATGAGCAGTTCTTC. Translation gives CASSLNSGGQYNEQFF.

The CDR3 loop reads CASSSGQGVNTIYF. CDR3 in DNA: TGTGCCAGCAGTTCAGGACAGGGGGTAAACACCATATATTTT. This chain uses TRBV12-3 or TRBV12-4 with TRBJ1-3; 10 bases map to TRBD1. With 4 bases clipped from V and 6 bases from J, the junction kept 3 bases outside the gene matches. The CDR3 contains 14 residues.

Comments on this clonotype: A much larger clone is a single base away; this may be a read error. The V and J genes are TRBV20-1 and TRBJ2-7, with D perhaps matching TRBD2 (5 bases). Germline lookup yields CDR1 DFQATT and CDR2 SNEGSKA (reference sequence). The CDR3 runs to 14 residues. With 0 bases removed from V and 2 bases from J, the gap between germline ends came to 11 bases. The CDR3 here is CSARDQAVTYEQYF. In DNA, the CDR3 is TGCAGTGCTAGAGATCAAGCGGTGACCTACGAGCAGTACTTC.